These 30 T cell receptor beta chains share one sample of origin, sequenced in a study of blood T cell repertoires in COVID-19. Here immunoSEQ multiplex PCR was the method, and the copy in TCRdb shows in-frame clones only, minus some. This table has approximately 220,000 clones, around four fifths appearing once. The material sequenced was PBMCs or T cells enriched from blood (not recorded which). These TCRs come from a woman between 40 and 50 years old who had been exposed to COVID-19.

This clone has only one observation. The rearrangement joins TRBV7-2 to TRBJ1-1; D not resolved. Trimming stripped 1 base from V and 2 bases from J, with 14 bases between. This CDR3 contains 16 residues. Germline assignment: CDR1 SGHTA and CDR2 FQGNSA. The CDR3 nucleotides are TGTGCCAGCAGCTTAGACGAGGGTGAAGGTAACACTGAAGCTTTCTTT. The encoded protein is CASSLDEGEGNTEAFF.

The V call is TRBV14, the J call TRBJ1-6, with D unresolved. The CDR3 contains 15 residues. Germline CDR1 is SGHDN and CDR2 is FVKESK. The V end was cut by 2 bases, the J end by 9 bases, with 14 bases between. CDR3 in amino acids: CASSQSWRGSSPLHF. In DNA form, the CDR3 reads TGTGCCAGCAGCCAATCCTGGAGAGGTAGTTCACCCCTCCACTTT.

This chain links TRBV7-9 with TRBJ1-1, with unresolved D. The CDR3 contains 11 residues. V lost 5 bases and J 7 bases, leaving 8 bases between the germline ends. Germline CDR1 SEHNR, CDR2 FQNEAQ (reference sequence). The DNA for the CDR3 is TGTGCCAGCAGCAAGGAGATTGAAGCTTTCTTT. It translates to CASSKEIEAFF.

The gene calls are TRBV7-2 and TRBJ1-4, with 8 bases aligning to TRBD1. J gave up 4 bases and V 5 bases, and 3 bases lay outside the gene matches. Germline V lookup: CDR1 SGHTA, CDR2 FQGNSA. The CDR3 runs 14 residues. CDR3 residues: CASSLDRGNEKLFF. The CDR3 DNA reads TGTGCCAGCAGCCTTGACAGGGGTAATGAAAAACTGTTTTTT.

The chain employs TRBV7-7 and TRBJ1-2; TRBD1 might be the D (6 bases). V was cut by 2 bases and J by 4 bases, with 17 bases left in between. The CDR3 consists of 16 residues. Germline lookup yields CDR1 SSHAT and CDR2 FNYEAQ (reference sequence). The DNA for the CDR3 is TGTGCCAGCAGCTTATCTGGACAGCGTGATTTCTATGGCTACACCTTC. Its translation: CASSLSGQRDFYGYTF.

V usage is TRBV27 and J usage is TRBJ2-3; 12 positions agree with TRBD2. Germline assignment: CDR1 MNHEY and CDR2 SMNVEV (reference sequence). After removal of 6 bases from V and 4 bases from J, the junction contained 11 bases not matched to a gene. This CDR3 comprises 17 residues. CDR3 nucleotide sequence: TGTGCCAGCAGAGAAACTAGCGGGGGGTCCTTGCCAGATACGCAGTATTTT. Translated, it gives CASRETSGGSLPDTQYF.

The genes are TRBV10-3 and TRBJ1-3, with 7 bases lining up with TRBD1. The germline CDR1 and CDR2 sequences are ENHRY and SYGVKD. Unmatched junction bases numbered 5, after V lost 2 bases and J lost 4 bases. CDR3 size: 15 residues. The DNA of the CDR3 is TGTGCCATCAGTGAGGCAGACAGGGCAGGAAACACCATATATTTT. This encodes CAISEADRAGNTIYF.

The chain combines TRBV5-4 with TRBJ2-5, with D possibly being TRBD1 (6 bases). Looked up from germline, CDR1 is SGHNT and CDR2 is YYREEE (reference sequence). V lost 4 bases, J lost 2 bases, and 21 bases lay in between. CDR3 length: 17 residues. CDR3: CASSPPGRGALQETQYF. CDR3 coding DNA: TGTGCCAGCAGCCCGCCGGGCAGGGGTGCCTTACAAGAGACCCAGTACTTC.

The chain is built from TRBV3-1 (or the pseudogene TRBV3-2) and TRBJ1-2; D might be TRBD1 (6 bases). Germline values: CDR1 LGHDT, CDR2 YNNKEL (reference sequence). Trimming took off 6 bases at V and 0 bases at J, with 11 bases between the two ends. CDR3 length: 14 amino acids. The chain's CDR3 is CASSPTGTNYGYTF. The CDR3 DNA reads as TGTGCCAGCAGTCCGACAGGCACTAACTATGGCTACACCTTC.

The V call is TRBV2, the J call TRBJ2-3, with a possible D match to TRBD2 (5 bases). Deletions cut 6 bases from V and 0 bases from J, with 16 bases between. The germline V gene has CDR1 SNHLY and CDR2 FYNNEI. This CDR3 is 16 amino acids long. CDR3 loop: CASRELSELSTDTQYF. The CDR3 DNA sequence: TGTGCCAGCAGAGAACTTAGCGAGCTTAGCACAGATACGCAGTATTTT.

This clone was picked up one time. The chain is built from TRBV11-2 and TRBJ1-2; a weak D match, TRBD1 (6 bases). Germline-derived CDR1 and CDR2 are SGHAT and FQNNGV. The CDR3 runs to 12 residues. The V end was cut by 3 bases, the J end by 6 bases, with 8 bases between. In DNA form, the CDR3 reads TGTGCCAGCAGCTTCGAGGGGGATGGCTACACCTTC. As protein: CASSFEGDGYTF.

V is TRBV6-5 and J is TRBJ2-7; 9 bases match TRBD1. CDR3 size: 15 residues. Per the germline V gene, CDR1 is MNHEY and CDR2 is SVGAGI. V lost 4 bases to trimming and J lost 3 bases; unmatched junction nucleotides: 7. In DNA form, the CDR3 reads TGTGCCAGCAGTTCACCGGGACAGGGAATCTACGAGCAGTACTTC. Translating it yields CASSSPGQGIYEQYF.

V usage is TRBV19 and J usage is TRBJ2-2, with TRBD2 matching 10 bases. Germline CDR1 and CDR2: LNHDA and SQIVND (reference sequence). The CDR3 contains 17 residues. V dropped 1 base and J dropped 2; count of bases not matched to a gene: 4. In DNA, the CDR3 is TGTGCCAGTAGTATAGGGGCTAGCGGGGGTAACACCGGGGAGCTGTTTTTT. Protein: CASSIGASGGNTGELFF.

CDR3 sequence reads: CASSFPGDNSPLHF. CDR3 sequence (DNA): TGTGCCAGCAGCTTTCCGGGAGATAATTCACCCCTCCACTTT. V gene TRBV5-6 combines with J gene TRBJ1-6, with D hard to call. Trimming stripped 2 bases from V and 5 bases from J, with 8 bases between. Germline CDR1 is SGHDT and CDR2 is YYEEEE. The CDR3 loop spans 14 amino acids. The whole variable domain, filled in from reference TRBV5-6 and TRBJ1-6, reads DAGVTQSPTHLIKTRGQQVTLRCSPKSGHDTVSWYQQALGQGPQFIFQYYEEEERQRGNFPDRFSGHQFPNYSSELNVNALLLGDSALYLCASSFPGDNSPLHFGNGTRLTVT.

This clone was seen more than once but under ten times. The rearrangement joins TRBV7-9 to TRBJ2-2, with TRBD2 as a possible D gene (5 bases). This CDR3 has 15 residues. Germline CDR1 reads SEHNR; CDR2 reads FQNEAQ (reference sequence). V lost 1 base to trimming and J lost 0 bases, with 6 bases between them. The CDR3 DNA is TGTGCCAGCAGCTTAGGGACTCCGAACACCGGGGAGCTGTTTTTT. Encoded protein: CASSLGTPNTGELFF.

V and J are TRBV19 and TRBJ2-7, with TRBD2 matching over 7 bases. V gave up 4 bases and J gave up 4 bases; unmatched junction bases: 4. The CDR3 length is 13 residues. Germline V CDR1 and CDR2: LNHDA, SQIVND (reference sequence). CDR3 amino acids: CASSSGTTYEQYF. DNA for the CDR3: TGTGCCAGTAGTAGCGGGACTACTTACGAGCAGTACTTC.

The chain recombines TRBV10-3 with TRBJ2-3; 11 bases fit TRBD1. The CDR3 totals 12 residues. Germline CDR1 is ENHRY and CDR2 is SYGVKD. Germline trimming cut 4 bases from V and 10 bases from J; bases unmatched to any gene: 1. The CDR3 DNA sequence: TGTGCCATCAGTGGGGACAGGGGGGCGCAGTATTTT. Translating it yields CAISGDRGAQYF.

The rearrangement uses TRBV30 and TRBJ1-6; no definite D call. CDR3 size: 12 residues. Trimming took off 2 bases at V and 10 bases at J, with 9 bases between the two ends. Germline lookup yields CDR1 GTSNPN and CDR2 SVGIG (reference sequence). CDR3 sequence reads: CAWSLRVSPLHF. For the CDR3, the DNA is TGTGCCTGGAGTTTGAGAGTGTCACCCCTCCACTTT.

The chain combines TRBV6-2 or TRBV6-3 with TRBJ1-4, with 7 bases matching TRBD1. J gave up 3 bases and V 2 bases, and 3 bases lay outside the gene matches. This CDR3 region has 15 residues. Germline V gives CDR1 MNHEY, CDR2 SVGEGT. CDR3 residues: CASSYQGEANEKLFF. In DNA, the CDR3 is TGTGCCAGCAGTTACCAGGGGGAAGCTAATGAAAAACTGTTTTTT.

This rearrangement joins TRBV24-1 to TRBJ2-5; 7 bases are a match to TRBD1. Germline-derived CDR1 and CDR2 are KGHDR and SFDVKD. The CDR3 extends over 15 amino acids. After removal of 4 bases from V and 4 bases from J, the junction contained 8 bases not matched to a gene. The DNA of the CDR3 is TGTGCCACCAGTGAGAAAGGACAGGCGGGAGAGACCCAGTACTTC. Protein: CATSEKGQAGETQYF.

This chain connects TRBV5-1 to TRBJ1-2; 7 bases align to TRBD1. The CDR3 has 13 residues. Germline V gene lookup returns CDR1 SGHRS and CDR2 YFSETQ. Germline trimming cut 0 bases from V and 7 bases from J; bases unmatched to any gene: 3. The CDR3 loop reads CASSLASGGGYTF. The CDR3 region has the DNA TGCGCCAGCAGCTTGGCGTCAGGGGGTGGCTACACCTTC.

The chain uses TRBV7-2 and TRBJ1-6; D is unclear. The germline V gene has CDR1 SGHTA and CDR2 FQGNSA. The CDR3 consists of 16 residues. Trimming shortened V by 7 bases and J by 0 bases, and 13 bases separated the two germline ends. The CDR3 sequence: CASTLEVLSYNSPLHF. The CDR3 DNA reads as TGTGCCAGCACCCTAGAGGTACTCTCCTATAATTCACCCCTCCACTTT.

Here the CDR3 reads CASSEGWTGQTGELFF. The CDR3 region has the DNA TGTGCCAGCAGCGAAGGTTGGACAGGGCAAACCGGGGAGCTGTTTTTT. The chain recombines TRBV9 with TRBJ2-2; 8 positions agree with TRBD1. Trimming took 3 bases from V and 5 from J; bases not matched to a gene: 9. The CDR3 length is 16 residues. Looked up from germline, CDR1 is SGDLS and CDR2 is YYNGEE.

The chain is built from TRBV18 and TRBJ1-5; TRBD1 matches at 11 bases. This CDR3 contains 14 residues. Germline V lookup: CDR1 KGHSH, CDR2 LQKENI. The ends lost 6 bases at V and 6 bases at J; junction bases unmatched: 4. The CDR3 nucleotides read TGTGCCAGCTCTTCCGGGACAGGGGGTCAGCCCCAGCATTTT. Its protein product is CASSSGTGGQPQHF.

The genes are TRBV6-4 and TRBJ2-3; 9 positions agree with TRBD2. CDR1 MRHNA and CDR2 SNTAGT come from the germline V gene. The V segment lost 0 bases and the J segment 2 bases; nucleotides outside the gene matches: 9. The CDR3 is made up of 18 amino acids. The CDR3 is CASSDSDPSGEFTDTQYF. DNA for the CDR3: TGTGCCAGCAGTGACTCGGACCCTAGCGGGGAATTCACAGATACGCAGTATTTT.

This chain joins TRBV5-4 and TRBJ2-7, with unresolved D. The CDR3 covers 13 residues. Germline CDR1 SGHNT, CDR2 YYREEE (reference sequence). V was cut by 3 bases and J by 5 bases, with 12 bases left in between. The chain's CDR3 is CASSWRHQDEQYF. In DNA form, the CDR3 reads TGTGCCAGCAGCTGGCGGCATCAAGACGAGCAGTACTTC.

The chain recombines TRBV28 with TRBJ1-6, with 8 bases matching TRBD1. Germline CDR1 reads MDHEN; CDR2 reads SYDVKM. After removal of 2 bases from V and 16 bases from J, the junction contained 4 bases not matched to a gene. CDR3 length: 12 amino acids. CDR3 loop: CASSLQDRALHF. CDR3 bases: TGTGCCAGCAGTTTACAGGACAGGGCGCTCCACTTT.

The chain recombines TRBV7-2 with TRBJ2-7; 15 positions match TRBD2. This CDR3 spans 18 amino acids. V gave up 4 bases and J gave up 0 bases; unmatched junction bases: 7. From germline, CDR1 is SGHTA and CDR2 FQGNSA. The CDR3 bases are TGTGCCAGCAGCTCCGGACTAGCGGGGGGGAAGAGCTCCTACGAGCAGTACTTC. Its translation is CASSSGLAGGKSSYEQYF.

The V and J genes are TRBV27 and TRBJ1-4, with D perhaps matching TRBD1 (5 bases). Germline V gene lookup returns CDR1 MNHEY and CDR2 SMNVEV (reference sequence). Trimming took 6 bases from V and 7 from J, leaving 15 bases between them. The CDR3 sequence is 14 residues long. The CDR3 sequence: CASSWGGFSEKLFF. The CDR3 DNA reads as TGTGCCAGCAGCTGGGGGGGGTTTTCTGAAAAACTGTTTTTT.

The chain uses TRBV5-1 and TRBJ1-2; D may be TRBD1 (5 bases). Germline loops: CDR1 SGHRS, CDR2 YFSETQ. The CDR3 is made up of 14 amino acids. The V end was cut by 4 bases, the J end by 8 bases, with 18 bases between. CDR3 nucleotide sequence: TGCGCCAGCAGCCCCCAGGGTGCATCAGGGGGCTACACCTTC. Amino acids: CASSPQGASGGYTF.